This T cell receptor (beta chain) was observed in a study of blood T cell repertoires in COVID-19. Study overall: From the United States, Italy and Spain came samples of acute and convalescent COVID-19. T cells, B-cell-depleted T cells, or PBMCs supplied cDNA or gDNA.

The table lists this clone with a few counts. The method was immunoSEQ multiplex PCR; TCRdb's version includes in-frame clones alone and lacks a portion of them. The sample lists 80,000 to 95,000 clones, roughly 88% occurring once. Germline CDR1 SGHAT, CDR2 FQNNGV. This CDR3 contains 13 residues. The germline V and J ends were trimmed by 3 bases and 7 bases, with 10 bases remaining between them. Sequences were obtained from peripheral blood. The chain carries TRBV11-2 and TRBJ1-3; a possible D gene is TRBD1 (6 bases). This TCR came from an elderly woman with active or convalescent COVID-19. CDR3 nucleotide sequence: TGTGCCAGCAGCTTCTGGCAGGGGAACACCATATATTTT. It is translated as CASSFWQGNTIYF.